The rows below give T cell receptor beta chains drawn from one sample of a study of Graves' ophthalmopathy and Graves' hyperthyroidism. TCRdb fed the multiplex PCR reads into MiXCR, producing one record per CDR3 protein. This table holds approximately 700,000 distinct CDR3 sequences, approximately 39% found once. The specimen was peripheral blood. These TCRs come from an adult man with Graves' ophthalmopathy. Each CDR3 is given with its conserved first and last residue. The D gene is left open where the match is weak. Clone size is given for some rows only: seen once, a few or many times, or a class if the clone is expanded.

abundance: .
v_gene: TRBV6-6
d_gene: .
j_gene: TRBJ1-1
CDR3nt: TGTGCCAGCAGGTCAACACCAACCGAGAACACTGAAGCTTTCTTT
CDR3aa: CASRSTPTENTEAFF

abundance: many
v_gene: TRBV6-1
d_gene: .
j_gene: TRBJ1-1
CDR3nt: TGTGCCAGCAGTGATCAACCACACACTGAAGCTTTCTTT
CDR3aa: CASSDQPHTEAFF